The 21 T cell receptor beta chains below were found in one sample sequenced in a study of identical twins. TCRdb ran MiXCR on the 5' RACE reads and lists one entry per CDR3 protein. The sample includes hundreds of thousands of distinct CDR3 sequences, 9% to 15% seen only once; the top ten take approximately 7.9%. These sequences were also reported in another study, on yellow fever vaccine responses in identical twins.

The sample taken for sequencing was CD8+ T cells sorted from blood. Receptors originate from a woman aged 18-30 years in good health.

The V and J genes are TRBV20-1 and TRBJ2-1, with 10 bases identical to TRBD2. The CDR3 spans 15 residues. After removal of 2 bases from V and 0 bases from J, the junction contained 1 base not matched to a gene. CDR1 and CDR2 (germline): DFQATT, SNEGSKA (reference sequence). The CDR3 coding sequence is TGCAGTGCTAGATTAGCGGGGGGCTCCTACAATGAGCAGTTCTTC. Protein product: CSARLAGGSYNEQFF.

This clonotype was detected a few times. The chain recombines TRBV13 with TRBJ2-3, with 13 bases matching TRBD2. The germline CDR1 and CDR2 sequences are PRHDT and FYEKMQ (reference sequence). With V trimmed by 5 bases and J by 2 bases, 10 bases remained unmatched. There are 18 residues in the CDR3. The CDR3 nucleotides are TGTGCCAGCAGCAACCCAACTACTAGCGGGAGGGCCACAGATACGCAGTATTTT. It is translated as CASSNPTTSGRATDTQYF.

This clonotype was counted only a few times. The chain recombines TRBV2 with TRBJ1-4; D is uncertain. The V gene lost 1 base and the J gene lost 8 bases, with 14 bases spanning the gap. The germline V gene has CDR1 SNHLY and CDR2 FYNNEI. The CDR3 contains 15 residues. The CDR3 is CASSEVVISWEKLFF. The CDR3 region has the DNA TGTGCCAGCAGTGAAGTGGTAATCAGTTGGGAAAAACTGTTTTTT.

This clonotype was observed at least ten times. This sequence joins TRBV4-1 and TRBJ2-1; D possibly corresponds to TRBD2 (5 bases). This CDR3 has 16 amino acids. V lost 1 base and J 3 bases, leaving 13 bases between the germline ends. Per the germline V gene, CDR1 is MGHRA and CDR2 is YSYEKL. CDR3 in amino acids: CASSQVEGGHYNEQFF. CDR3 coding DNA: TGCGCCAGCAGCCAAGTAGAGGGCGGCCACTACAATGAGCAGTTCTTC.

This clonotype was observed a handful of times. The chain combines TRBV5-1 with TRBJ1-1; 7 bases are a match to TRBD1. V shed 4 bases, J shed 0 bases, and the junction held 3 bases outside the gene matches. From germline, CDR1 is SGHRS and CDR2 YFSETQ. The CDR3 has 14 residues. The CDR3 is CASSPGGVNTEAFF. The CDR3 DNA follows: TGCGCCAGCAGCCCAGGGGGGGTGAACACTGAAGCTTTCTTT.

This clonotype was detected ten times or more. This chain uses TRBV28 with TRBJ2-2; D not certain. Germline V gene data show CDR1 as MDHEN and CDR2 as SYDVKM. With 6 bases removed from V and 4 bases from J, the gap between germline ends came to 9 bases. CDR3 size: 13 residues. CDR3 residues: CASSPVSTGELFF. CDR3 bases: TGTGCCAGCAGCCCCGTGAGCACCGGGGAGCTGTTTTTT. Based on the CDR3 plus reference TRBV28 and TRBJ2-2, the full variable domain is DVKVTQSSRYLVKRTGEKVFLECVQDMDHENMFWYRQDPGLGLRLIYFSYDVKMKEKGDIPEGYSVSREKKERFSLILESASTNQTSMYLCASSPVSTGELFFGEGSRLTVL.

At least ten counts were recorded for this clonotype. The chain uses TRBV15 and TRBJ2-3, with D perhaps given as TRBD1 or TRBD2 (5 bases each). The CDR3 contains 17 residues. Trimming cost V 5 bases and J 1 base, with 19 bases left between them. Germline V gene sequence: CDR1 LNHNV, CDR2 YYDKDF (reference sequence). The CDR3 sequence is CATSQRWGIWGTDTQYF. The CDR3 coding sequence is TGTGCCACCAGCCAGAGGTGGGGGATTTGGGGCACAGATACGCAGTATTTT.

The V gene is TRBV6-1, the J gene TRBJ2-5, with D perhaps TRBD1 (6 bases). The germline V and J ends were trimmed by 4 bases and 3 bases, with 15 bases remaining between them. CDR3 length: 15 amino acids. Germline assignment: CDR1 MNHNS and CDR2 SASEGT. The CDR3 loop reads CASSGLQAGEETQYF. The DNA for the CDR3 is TGTGCCAGCAGTGGCTTACAGGCAGGGGAAGAGACCCAGTACTTC.

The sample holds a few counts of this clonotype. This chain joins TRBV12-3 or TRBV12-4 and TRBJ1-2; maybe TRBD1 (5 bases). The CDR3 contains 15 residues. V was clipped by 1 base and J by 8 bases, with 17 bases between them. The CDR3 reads CASSLEGRSMLGYTF. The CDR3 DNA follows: TGTGCCAGCAGTTTAGAGGGACGGTCGATGTTGGGCTACACCTTC.

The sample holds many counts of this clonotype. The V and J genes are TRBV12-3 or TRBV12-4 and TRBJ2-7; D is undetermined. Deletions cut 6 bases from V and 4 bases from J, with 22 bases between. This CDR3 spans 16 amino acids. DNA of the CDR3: TGTGCCAGCAGCCCCCCGATACGCCGCACCTTATACGAGCAGTACTTC. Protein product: CASSPPIRRTLYEQYF.

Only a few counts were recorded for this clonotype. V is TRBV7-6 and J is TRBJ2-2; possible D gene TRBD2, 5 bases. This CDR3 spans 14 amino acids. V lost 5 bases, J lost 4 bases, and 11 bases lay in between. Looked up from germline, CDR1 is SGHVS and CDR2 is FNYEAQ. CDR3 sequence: CASSQDYPTGELFF. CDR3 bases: TGTGCCAGCAGCCAAGACTACCCCACCGGGGAGCTGTTTTTT.

CDR3 loop: CASSYSIRGGPSSGNTIYF. CDR3 coding DNA: TGTGCCAGCAGTTACTCGATAAGGGGCGGCCCCAGCTCTGGAAACACCATATATTTT. The gene calls are TRBV6-5 and TRBJ1-3; D possibly corresponds to TRBD1 (5 bases). Germline values: CDR1 MNHEY, CDR2 SVGAGI. V lost 0 bases and J lost 0, with 18 bases in between. The CDR3 covers 19 residues.

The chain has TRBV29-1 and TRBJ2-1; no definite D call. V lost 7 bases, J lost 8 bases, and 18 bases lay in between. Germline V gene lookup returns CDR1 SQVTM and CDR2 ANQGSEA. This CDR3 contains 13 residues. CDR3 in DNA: TGCAGCGCCGTGAACGAGATTTTGGATGAGCAGTTCTTC. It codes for CSAVNEILDEQFF.

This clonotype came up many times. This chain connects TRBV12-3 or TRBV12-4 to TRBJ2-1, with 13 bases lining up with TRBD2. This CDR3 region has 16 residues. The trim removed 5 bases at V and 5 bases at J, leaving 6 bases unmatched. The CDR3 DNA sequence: TGTGCCAGCAGTGGGTGGACTAGCGGGAGAAACAATGAGCAGTTCTTC. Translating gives CASSGWTSGRNNEQFF.

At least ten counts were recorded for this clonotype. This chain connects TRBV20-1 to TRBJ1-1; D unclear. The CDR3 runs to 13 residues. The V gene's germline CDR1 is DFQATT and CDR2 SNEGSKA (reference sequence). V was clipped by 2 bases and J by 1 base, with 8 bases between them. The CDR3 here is CSARMEWNTEAFF. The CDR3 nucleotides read TGCAGTGCTAGAATGGAGTGGAACACTGAAGCTTTCTTT.

Here the CDR3 DNA reads TGCGCCAGCAGGTACGGGACGGAGAACACTGAAGCTTTCTTT. Encoded protein: CASRYGTENTEAFF. The J gene is TRBJ1-1, the V gene TRBV5-1, with D possibly matching TRBD1 (5 bases). The CDR3 runs to 14 residues. Germline V gives CDR1 SGHRS, CDR2 YFSETQ. With 5 bases removed from V and 1 base from J, the gap between germline ends came to 12 bases.

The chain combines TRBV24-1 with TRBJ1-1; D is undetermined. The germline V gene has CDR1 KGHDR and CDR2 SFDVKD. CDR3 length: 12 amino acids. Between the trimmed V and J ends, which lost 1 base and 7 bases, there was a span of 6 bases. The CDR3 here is CATSDFYGEAFF. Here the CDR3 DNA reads TGTGCCACCAGTGATTTTTACGGTGAAGCTTTCTTT.

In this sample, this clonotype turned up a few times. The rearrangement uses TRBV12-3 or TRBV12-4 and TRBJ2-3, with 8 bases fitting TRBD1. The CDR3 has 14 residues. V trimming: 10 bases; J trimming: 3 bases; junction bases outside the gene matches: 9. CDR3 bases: TGTGCCATCACCCTCGGACAGGGTACAGATACGCAGTATTTT. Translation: CAITLGQGTDTQYF.

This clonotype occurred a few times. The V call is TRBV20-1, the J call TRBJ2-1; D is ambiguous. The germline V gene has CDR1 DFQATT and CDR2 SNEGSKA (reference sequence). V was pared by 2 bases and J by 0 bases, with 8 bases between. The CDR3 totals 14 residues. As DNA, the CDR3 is TGCAGTGCTAGAACTCGGAACTCCTACAATGAGCAGTTCTTC. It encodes CSARTRNSYNEQFF.

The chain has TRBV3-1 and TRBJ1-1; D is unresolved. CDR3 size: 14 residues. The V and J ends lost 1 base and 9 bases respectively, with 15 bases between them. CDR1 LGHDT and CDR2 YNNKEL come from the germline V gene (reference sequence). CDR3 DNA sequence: TGTGCCAGCAGCCAAGGAAGAGGCAGACCCCAAGCTTTCTTT. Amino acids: CASSQGRGRPQAFF.

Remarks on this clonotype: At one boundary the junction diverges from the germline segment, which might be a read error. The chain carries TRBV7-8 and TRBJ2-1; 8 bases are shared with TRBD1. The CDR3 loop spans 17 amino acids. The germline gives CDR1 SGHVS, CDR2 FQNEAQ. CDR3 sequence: CASSAKSGGTYYYEQFF. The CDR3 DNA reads TGTGCCAGCAGCGCGAAATCAGGGGGCACCTACTACTATGAGCAGTTCTTC.